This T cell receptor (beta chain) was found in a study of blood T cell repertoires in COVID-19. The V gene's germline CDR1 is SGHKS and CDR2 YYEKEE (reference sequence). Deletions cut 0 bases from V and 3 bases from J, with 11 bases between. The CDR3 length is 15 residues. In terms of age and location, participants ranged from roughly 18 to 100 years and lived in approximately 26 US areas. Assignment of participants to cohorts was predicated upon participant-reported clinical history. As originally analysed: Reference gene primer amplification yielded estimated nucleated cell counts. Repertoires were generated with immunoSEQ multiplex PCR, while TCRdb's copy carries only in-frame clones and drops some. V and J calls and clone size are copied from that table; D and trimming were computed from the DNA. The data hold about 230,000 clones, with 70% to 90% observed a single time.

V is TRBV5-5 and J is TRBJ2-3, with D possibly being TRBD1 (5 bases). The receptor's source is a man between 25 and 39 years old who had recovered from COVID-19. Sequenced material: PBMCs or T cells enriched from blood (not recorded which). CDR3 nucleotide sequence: TGTGCCAGCAGCTTGGCCGCTAAGGGGACAGATACGCAGTATTTT. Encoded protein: CASSLAAKGTDTQYF.